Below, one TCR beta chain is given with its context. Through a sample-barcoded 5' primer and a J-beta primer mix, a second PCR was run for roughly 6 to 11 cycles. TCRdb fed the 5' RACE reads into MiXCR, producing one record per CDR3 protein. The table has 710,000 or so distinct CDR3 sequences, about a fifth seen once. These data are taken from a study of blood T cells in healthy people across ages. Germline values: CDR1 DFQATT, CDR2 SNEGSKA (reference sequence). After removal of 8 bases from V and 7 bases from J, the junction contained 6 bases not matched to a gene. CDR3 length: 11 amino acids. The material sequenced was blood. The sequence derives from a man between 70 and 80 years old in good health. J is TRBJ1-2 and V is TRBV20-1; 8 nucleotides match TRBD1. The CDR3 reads CSTGTGFGYTF. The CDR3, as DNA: TGCAGTACCGGGACAGGTTTTGGCTACACCTTC.